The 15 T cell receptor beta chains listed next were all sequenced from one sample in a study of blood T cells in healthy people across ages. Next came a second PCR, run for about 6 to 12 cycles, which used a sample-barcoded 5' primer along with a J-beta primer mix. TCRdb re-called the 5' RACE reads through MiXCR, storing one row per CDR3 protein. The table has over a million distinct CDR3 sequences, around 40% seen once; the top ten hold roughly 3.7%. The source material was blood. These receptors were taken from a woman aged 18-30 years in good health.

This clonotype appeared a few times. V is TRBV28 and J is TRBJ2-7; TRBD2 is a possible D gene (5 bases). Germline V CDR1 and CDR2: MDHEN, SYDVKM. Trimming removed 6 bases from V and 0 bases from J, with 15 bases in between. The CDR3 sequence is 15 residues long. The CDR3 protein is CASSSRRKGSYEQYF. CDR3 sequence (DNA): TGTGCCAGCAGCTCTCGGAGGAAGGGCTCCTACGAGCAGTACTTC.

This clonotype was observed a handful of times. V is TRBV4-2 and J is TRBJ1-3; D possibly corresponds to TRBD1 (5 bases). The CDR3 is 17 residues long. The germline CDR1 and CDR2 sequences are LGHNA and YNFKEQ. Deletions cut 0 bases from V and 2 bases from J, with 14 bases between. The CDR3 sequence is CASSQESGPSPGNTIYF. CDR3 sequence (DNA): TGTGCCAGCAGCCAAGAGTCGGGGCCGTCCCCTGGAAACACCATATATTTT.

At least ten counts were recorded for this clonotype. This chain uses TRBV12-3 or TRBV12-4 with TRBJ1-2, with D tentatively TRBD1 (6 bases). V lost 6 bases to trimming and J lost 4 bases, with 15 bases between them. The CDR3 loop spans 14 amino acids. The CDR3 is CASSAGEGRYGYTF. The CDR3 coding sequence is TGTGCCAGCAGCGCAGGGGAAGGACGCTATGGCTACACCTTC.

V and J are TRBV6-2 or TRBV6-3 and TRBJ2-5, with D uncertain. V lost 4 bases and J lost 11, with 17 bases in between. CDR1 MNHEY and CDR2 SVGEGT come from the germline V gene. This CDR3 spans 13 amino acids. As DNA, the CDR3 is TGTGCCAGCAGTTCTTCCCAAAACAATGAGCAGTACTTC. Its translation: CASSSSQNNEQYF.

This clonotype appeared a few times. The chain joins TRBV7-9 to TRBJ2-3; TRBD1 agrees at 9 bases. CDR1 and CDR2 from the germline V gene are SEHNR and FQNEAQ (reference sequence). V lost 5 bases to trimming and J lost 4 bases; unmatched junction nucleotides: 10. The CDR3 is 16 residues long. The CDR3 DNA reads TGTGCCAGCAGCCGTCAACAGGGGGCGCGGGCAGATACGCAGTATTTT. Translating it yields CASSRQQGARADTQYF. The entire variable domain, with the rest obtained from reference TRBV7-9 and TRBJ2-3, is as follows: DTGVSQNPRHKITKRGQNVTFRCDPISEHNRLYWYRQTLGQGPEFLTYFQNEAQLEKSRLLSDRFSAERPKGSFSTLEIQRTEQGDSAMYLCASSRQQGARADTQYFGPGTRLTVL.

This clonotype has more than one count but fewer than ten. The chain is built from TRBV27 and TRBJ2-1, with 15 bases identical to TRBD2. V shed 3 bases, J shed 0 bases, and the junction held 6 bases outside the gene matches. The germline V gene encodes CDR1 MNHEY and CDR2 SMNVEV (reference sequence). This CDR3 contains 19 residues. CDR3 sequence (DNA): TGTGCCAGCAGTTTGTACGGACTAGCGGGAGGGAGCTCCTACAATGAGCAGTTCTTC. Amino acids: CASSLYGLAGGSSYNEQFF.

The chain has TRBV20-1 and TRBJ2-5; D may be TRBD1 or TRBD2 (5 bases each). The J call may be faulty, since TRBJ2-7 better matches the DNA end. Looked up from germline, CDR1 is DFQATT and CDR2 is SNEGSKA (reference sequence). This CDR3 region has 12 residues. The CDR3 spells CSARGSSDEQYF. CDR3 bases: TGCAGTGCCCGGGGCTCCTCGGACGAGCAGTACTTC.

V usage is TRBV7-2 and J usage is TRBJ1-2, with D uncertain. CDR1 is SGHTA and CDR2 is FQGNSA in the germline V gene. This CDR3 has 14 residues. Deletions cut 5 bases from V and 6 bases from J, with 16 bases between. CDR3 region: CASSLRQSGNGYTF. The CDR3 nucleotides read TGTGCCAGCAGCCTCCGTCAATCGGGGAATGGCTACACCTTC.

CDR3 region: CSAKSKREKLFF. CDR3 sequence (DNA): TGCAGTGCGAAGAGTAAGCGTGAAAAACTGTTTTTT. The V and J genes are TRBV20-1 and TRBJ1-4; D call uncertain. The CDR3 is 12 amino acids. Trimming took off 6 bases at V and 7 bases at J, with 12 bases between the two ends. Germline CDR1 and CDR2: DFQATT and SNEGSKA (reference sequence).

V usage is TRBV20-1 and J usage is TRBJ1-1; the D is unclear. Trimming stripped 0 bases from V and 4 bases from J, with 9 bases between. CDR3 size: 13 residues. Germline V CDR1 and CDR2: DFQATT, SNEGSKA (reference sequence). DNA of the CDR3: TGCAGTGCTAGAGATGTGTGGGTCACTGAAGCTTTCTTT. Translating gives CSARDVWVTEAFF.

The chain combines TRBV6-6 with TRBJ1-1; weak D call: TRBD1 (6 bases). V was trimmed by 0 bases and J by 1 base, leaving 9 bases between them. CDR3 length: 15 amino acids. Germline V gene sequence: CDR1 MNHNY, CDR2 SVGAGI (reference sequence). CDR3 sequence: CASSYSGAPNTEAFF. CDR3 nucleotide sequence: TGTGCCAGCAGTTACTCGGGGGCGCCGAACACTGAAGCTTTCTTT.

CDR3 residues: CASSDLAGGVNEQYF. The CDR3 DNA sequence: TGTGCCAGCAGCGATCTAGCGGGAGGGGTCAATGAGCAGTACTTC. V gene TRBV7-9 combines with J gene TRBJ2-5; 12 bases agree with TRBD2. Germline loops: CDR1 SEHNR, CDR2 FQNEAQ (reference sequence). Trimming at V came to 5 bases and at J to 11 bases, leaving 12 bases not matched to a gene. This CDR3 contains 15 residues.

The DNA of the CDR3 is TGTGCCATCAGGGGGATGGCCTACAATGAGCAGTTCTTC. Its protein product is CAIRGMAYNEQFF. The chain combines TRBV6-2 or TRBV6-3 with TRBJ2-1; 7 bases align to TRBD1. From germline, CDR1 is MNHEY and CDR2 SVGEGT. This CDR3 spans 13 amino acids. Germline trimming cut 10 bases from V and 2 bases from J; bases unmatched to any gene: 5.

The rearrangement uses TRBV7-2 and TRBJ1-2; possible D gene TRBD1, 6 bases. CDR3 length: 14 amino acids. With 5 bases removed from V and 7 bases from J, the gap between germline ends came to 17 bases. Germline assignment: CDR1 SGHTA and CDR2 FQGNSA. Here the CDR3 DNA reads TGTGCCAGCAGCGTAGTGGGGGCCGGGGGTGGCTACACCTTC. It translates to CASSVVGAGGGYTF.

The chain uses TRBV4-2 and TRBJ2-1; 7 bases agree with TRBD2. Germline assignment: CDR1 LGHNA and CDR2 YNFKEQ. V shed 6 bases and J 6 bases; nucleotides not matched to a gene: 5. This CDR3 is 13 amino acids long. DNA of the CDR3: TGTGCCAGCAGTCCCGGGAGGTTCAATGAGCAGTTCTTC. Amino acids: CASSPGRFNEQFF.